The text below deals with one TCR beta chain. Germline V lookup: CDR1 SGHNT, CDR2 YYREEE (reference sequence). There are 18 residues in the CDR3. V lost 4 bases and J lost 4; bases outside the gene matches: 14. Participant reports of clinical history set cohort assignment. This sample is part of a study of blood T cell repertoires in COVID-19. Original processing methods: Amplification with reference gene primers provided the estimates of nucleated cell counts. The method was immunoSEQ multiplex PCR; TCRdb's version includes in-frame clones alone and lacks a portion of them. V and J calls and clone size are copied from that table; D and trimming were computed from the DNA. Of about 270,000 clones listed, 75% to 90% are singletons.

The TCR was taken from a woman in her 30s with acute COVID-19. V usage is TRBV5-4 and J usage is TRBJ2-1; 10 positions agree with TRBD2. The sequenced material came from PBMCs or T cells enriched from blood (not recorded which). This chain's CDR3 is CASSRGDGLAGVYNEQFF. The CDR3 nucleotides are TGTGCCAGCAGCCGGGGGGATGGGCTAGCGGGAGTGTACAATGAGCAGTTCTTC.